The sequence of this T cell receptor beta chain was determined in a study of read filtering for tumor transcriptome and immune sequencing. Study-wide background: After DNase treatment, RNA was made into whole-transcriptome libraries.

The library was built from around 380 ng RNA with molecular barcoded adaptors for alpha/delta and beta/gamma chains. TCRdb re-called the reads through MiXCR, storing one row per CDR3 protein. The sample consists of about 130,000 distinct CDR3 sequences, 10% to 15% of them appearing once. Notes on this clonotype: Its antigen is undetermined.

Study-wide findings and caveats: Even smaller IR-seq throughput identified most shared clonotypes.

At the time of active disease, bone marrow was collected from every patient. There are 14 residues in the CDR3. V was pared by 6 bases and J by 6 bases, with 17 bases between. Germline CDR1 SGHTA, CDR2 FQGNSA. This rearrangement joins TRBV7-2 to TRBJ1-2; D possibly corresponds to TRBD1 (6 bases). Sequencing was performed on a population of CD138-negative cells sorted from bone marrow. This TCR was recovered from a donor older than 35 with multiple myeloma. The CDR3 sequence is CASSRPRQDDGYTF. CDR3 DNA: TGTGCCAGCAGTAGGCCGAGACAGGACGATGGCTACACCTTC. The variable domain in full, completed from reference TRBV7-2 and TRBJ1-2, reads GAGVSQSPSNKVTEKGKDVELRCDPISGHTALYWYRQSLGQGLEFLIYFQGNSAPDKSGLPSDRFSAERTGGSVSTLTIQRTQQEDSAVYLCASSRPRQDDGYTFGSGTRLTVV.